This is a list of T cell receptor beta chains from one sample in a study of blood T cell repertoires in COVID-19. Only in-frame clones appear in the TCRdb table, and some are missing; sequencing was by immunoSEQ multiplex PCR. This sample carries 50,000 or so clones, approximately 95% of them seen once, and the ten largest clones take over 0.95%. The sample was peripheral blood. The receptors here all came from a man in his sixties with COVID-19, enrolled during active disease. Both conserved end residues are part of each CDR3. Fields, in order: clone size, D gene, V gene, J gene, CDR3 protein, CDR3 DNA. The D gene is left open where the match is weak. Size tells how often a clone was seen (once, few, many) or the class of an expanded clone, and some rows leave it out.

size: NA
D: NA
V: TRBV19
J: TRBJ1-3
CDR3: CATRTKGNTIYF
DNA: TGTGCCACCAGGACTAAAGGAAACACCATATATTTT

size: NA
D: NA
V: TRBV28
J: TRBJ2-2
CDR3: CASSSYRRDSGRDTGELFF
DNA: TGTGCCAGCAGTTCTTACCGCCGGGACTCCGGACGCGACACCGGGGAGCTGTTTTTT

size: NA
D: NA
V: TRBV12-3/TRBV12-4
J: TRBJ1-2
CDR3: CASSSETVYGYTF
DNA: TGTGCCAGCAGTTCCGAGACTGTCTATGGCTACACCTTC

size: NA
D: TRBD1
V: TRBV29-1
J: TRBJ2-3
CDR3: CSVHASDRGRPDTQYF
DNA: TGCAGCGTTCACGCTTCGGACAGGGGGCGCCCAGATACGCAGTATTTT

size: NA
D: NA
V: TRBV19
J: TRBJ1-5
CDR3: CASSNYPSSNQPQHF
DNA: TGTGCCAGTAGTAACTACCCAAGTAGCAATCAGCCCCAGCATTTT

size: NA
D: NA
V: TRBV7-8
J: TRBJ1-1
CDR3: CASSLADRSLNTEAFF
DNA: TGTGCCAGCAGCTTAGCTGACAGAAGTCTGAACACTGAAGCTTTCTTT

size: NA
D: NA
V: TRBV5-4
J: TRBJ1-1
CDR3: CASSYRTGRAEAFF
DNA: TGTGCCAGCAGCTACCGAACAGGGCGGGCTGAAGCTTTCTTT

size: NA
D: NA
V: TRBV21-1
J: TRBJ1-4
CDR3: CASSDHRAHHTWPTNEKLFF
DNA: TGTGCCAGCAGCGACCACAGGGCACACCATACTTGGCCAACTAATGAAAAACTGTTTTTT

size: NA
D: NA
V: TRBV18
J: TRBJ2-3
CDR3: CASSPTTDTQYF
DNA: TGTGCCAGCTCACCAACAACAGATACGCAGTATTTT

size: NA
D: NA
V: TRBV19
J: TRBJ1-1
CDR3: CASSIVIGSSTLTEAFF
DNA: TGTGCCAGTAGTATTGTCATAGGTAGTTCGACACTTACTGAAGCTTTCTTT

size: NA
D: NA
V: TRBV20-1
J: TRBJ1-2
CDR3: CSASSGGNYGYTF
DNA: TGCAGTGCTAGTTCCGGGGGGAACTATGGCTACACCTTC

size: NA
D: TRBD2
V: TRBV25-1
J: TRBJ2-1
CDR3: CASSDRLAGEDNEQFF
DNA: TGTGCCAGCAGTGACCGACTAGCGGGAGAGGACAATGAGCAGTTCTTC

size: NA
D: NA
V: TRBV30
J: TRBJ1-2
CDR3: CAWSVAGNYGYTF
DNA: TGTGCCTGGAGTGTAGCCGGGAACTATGGCTACACCTTC

size: NA
D: NA
V: TRBV5-1
J: TRBJ2-7
CDR3: CASSLAEGTNSDF
DNA: TGCGCCAGCAGCTTGGCCGAGGGGACAAACTCGGACTTC

size: once
D: NA
V: TRBV18
J: TRBJ2-1
CDR3: CASSPPTRYYNEQFF
DNA: TGTGCCAGCTCACCACCGACTAGGTACTACAATGAGCAGTTCTTC